This T cell receptor delta chain was captured in a study of γδ T cells in repeated Plasmodium falciparum infection (dated by TCRdb to about 2021). In terms of the full investigation: The natural-infection arm enrolled Malian children exposed to intense seasonal malaria transmission and compared the Malian children with Australian children matched for age and gender. Several malaria-naive U.S. adults underwent four controlled human malaria infections by bites from P. falciparum NF54-infected Anopheles stephensi mosquitoes over around 590 days. Samples from controlled-infection subjects were taken at baseline, right before selected infections, and 21 days after each infection. The gammadelta TCR repertoires from Mali were analysed in two ways: cross-sectionally during periods with no transmission, and longitudinally across episodes of acute febrile malaria. Using both natural infection in Mali and controlled human malaria infection, the study looked at the way repeated Plasmodium falciparum infection shapes the human gammadelta T cell repertoire. Findings and caveats that apply to the study as a whole: Vdelta2-negative gammadelta TCR repertoires from Malian children appeared more clonally expanded, less diverse and less shared than those of Australian children. Across time and infection, the Vgamma9/Vdelta2+ TCR repertoires showed a highly stable polyclonal makeup, with many TCRgamma sequences overlapping between individuals. The controlled-infection cohort was small, limiting analysis of inter-individual variability in gammadelta T cell responses. Generalizability was limited because the Malian cohort came from a small rural village made up predominantly of one ethnic group. In Vdelta2-negative gammadelta TCR repertoires, which were largely Vdelta1+, repeated controlled infections appeared to drive waves of new clonotype selection.

The library relied on multiplex PCR. Sequenced using an Illumina MiSeq. Each sorted gammadelta T cell sample was sequenced for both the TCR gamma (TRG) and TCR delta (TRD) chains. In the original analysis: The repertoire analyses drew on clonotype tree plots, the accumulated frequency of the top 20 clonotypes, and diversity index (DI) and D75 metrics. TCRdb processed the public reads again with the CATT caller, after which rows with matching DNA were combined. The V and J calls here are based on TCRdb, not the publication. Here the sample has around 52,000 delta-chain clones; approximately 1.7% occur a single time. Of the sample, roughly 15% falls within the top ten clones. For bulk TCR repertoire analysis, Vgamma9/Vdelta2+ and Vdelta2-negative gammadelta T cell populations were isolated by flow sorting from peripheral blood mononuclear cells. A remark on this clone: Its specific antigen is unknown. The TCRdb protein, from a much larger clone, departs from this DNA's translation at residue 6, likely by read error; the protein shown derives from the DNA.

From a lookup of the germline V gene, CDR1 and CDR2 are TSWWSYY and QGS. V ends up 1 base short and J 0 bases short, with an unmatched junction base count of 20. Spanning cysteine to phenylalanine, the CDR3 consists of 21 amino acids. CDR3 DNA is the only sequence kept; it has 63 bases, read in frame from the first base. This receptor was obtained from a pool of human donors (malaria-infected and uninfected, not separated). The sample consisted of gamma-delta T cells from blood. The sequence links TRDV1 to TRDJ1; 7 central nucleotides agree with TRDD3. Germline matching of the DNA provided the J gene here, since TCRdb leaves it blank. The nucleotides read TGTGCTCTTGGGGAACCAGGCCTTCACCTACTGGGGATCCTGTACACCGATAAACTCATCTTT. Translated, it gives CALGEPGLHLLGILYTDKLIF.